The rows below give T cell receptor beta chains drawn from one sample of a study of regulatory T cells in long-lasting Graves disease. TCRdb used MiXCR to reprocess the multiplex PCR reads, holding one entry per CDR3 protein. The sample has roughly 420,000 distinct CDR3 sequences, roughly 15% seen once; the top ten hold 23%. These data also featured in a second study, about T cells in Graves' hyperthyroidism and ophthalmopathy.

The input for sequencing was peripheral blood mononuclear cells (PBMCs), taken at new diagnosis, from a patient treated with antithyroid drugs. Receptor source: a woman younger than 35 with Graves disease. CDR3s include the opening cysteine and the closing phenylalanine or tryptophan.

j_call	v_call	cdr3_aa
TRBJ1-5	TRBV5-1	CASSLGHDNQPQHF
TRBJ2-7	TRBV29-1	CSVGRATPYEQYF
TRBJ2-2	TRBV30	CAWRVQNTGELFF
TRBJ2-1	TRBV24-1	CATSDGNEQFF
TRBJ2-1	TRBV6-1	CASRRQGPRYNEQFF
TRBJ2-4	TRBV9	CASSVADGVKNIQYF
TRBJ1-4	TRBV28	CAHQGATNEKLFF
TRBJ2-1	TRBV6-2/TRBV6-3	CASSSLGPSGSSYNEQFF
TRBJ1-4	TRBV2	CASSEGTANEKLFF
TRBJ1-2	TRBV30	CAWSVGWRGGYGYTF
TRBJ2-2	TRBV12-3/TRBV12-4	CASSEVAGGNTGELFF
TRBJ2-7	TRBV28	CASSPPGPIGPYEQYF
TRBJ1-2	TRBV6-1	CASSESRDRGGGYGYTF
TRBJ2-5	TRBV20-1	CSARRFQETQYF
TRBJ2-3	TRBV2	CASLPDPPSRAQYF
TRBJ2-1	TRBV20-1	CSAKPGLAYNEQFF
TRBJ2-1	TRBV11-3	CASSRTSGRAAEQFF
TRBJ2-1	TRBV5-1	CASRLQPEGNEQFF
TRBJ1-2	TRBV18	CASSLPGQGVNYGYTF
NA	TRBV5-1	CASSVAGWETQYF